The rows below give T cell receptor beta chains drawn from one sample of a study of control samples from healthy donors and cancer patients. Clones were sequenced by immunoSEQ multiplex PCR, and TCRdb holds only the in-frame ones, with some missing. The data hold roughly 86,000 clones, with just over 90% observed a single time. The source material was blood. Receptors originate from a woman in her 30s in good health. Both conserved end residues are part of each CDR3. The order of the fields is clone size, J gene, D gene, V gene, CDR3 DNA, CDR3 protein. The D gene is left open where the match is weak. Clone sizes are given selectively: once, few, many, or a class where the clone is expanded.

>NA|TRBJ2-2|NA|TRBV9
TGTGCCAGCAGCGTAGGTCGGGACACATACACCGGGGAGCTGTTTTTT
CASSVGRDTYTGELFF
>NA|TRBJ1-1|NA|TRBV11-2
TGTGCCAGCAGCTTGAAACTCACTGAAGCTTTCTTT
CASSLKLTEAFF
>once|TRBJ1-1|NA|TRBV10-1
TGCGCCAGCTCCAATTCAGGGGAAGGCCAAGCTTTCTTT
CASSNSGEGQAFF
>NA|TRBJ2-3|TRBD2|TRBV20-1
TGCAGTGCTACTGAAGCGGGATTCGCGCAGTATTTT
CSATEAGFAQYF
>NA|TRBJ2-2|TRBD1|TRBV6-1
TGTGCCAGCAGGGAATCGACAGGGGTGAACACCGGGGAGCTGTTTTTT
CASRESTGVNTGELFF
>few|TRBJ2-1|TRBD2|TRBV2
TGTGCCAGCAGAGGTTCGACTAGCGGCTACAATGAGCAGTTCTTC
CASRGSTSGYNEQFF
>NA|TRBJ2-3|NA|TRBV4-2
TGTGCCAGCAGCCAAGATCGGTGGGCTTCCTCAGATACGCAGTATTTT
CASSQDRWASSDTQYF
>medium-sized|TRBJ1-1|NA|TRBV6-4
TGTGCCAGCAGTGACTCATTAAGCACTGAAGCTTTCTTT
CASSDSLSTEAFF
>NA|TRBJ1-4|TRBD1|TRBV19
TGTGCCAGTAGTTCCTGGACAGGGGGCGATGAAAAACTGTTTTTT
CASSSWTGGDEKLFF
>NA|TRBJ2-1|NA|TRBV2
TGTGCCAGCGGAGTCGGTCACAATGAGCAGTTCTTC
CASGVGHNEQFF
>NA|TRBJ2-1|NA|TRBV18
TGTGCCAGCTCACCATCCCCGCAGGGAGGAATTTCCAATGAGCAGTTCTTC
CASSPSPQGGISNEQFF
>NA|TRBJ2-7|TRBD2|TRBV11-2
TGTGCCAGCAGCGATCGACCTAGCGGGAGCTACGAGCAGTACTTC
CASSDRPSGSYEQYF
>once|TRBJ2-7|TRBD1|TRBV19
TGTGCCAGTAGTGCGGGACAGGGCTACTACGAGCAGTACTTC
CASSAGQGYYEQYF
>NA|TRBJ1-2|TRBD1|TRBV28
TGTGCCAGCAGTTCCGGACAGGGAGGATTTGGCTACACCTTC
CASSSGQGGFGYTF
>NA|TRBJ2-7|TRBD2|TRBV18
TGTGCCAGCTCACCACCCGGACTAGCGGGAGGTCTCGAGCAGTACTTC
CASSPPGLAGGLEQYF
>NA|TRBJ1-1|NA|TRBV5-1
TGCGCCAGCACCCCGGACAACCAGAACACTGAAGCTTTCTTT
CASTPDNQNTEAFF
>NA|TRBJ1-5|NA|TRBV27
TGTGCCAGCAGTTACGGCCCAGTAGGCAATCAGCCCCAGCATTTT
CASSYGPVGNQPQHF
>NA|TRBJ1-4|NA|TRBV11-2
TGTGCCAGCAGCTTAGTTTGGACGGCAACTAATGAAAAACTGTTTTTT
CASSLVWTATNEKLFF
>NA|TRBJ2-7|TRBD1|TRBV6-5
TGTGCCAGCAGTAGACAGGGAATCCACGAGCAGTACTTC
CASSRQGIHEQYF
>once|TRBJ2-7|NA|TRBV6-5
TGTGCCAGTTCTAGGTCCGGGGGCCGCGACGAGCAGTACTTC
CASSRSGGRDEQYF
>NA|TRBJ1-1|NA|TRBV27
TGTGCCAGCACCCTCAAAGGACACCCGGTGAGGAACACTGAAGCTTTCTTT
CASTLKGHPVRNTEAFF
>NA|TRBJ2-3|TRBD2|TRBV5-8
TGTGCCAGCAGCTTGCTAGCGGGAGGGCCTATCGATACGCAGTATTTT
CASSLLAGGPIDTQYF
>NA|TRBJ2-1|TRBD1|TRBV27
TGTGCCAGCAGCTTTGCGGACAGGGGCAATGAGCAGTTCTTC
CASSFADRGNEQFF
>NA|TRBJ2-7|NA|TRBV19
TGTGCCAGTAGTGTCGGGACTTCCTACGAGCAGTACTTC
CASSVGTSYEQYF
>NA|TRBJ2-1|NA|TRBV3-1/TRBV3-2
TGTGCCAGCTCCGGCGACGGGCCTAGCTCCTACAATGAGCAGTTCTTC
CASSGDGPSSYNEQFF
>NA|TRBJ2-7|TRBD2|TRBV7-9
TGTGCCAGCAGCTATGGACTAGCGGGGGGCCCCCACGAGCAGTACTTC
CASSYGLAGGPHEQYF
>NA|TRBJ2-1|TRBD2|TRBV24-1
TGTGCCACCAGTAATAGCGGGACGGCCTACAATGAGCAGTTCTTC
CATSNSGTAYNEQFF
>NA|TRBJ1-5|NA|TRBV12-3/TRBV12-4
TGTGCCAGCAGCAGGGGTAGCAATCAGCCCCAGCATTTT
CASSRGSNQPQHF
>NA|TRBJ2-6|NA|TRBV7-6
TGTGCCAGCAGCTTAGCCGGAAGGACAGACGACTCTGGGGCCAACGTCCTGACTTTC
CASSLAGRTDDSGANVLTF
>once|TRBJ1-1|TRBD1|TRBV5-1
TGCGCCAGCAGCGGACAGGGGATCAGTACTGAAGCTTTCTTT
CASSGQGISTEAFF